One and the same sample provided the 10 T cell receptor beta chains below, sequenced in a study of breast tumors, draining lymph nodes, adjacent tissues (dated by TCRdb to the mid-2010s). The receptor library was made with multiplex PCR. The instrument was an Illumina HiSeq 2000. TCRdb passed the public sequencing reads through fastp at Q25 and MiXCR, retaining productive beta sequences. Rows with a matching CDR3 protein are joined into one entry that keeps the most common DNA and genes. The sample has approximately 170,000 distinct CDR3 sequences on record, 25% to 40% of them singletons. The ten top clones hold approximately 4.2% of the sample. Lymph node samples came from the axillary draining lymph nodes of breast cancer patients. The sequencing sample was made of axillary lymph node tissue. These receptors were taken from a female donor with breast cancer. Some clones in this sample may be carry-over from other donors' samples.

V gene TRBV7-2 combines with J gene TRBJ2-3; 8 bases map to TRBD1. Germline loops: CDR1 SGHTA, CDR2 FQGNSA. Trimming at V came to 6 bases and at J to 4 bases, leaving 12 bases not matched to a gene. The CDR3 is 16 residues long. Here the CDR3 DNA reads TGTGCCAGCAGAGAACCGGGACAGGCACTTCCAGATACGCAGTATTTT. This sequence encodes CASREPGQALPDTQYF.

This clonotype was observed at least ten times. The chain has TRBV9 and TRBJ2-5; 9 nucleotides match TRBD1. J was trimmed by 5 bases and V by 3 bases; bases with no gene match: 11. Per the germline V gene, CDR1 is SGDLS and CDR2 is YYNGEE. The CDR3 runs 16 residues. The CDR3 sequence is CASSAGGGTGFETQYF. The CDR3 DNA sequence: TGTGCCAGCAGCGCCGGCGGCGGGACAGGGTTCGAGACCCAGTACTTC.

This chain uses TRBV4-2 with TRBJ2-3; D remains unclear. The germline V gene encodes CDR1 LGHNA and CDR2 YNFKEQ. Trimming cost V 1 base and J 5 bases, with 7 bases left between them. The CDR3 spans 13 residues. The CDR3 loop is CASSQVRKDTQYF. The CDR3, as DNA: TGTGCCAGCAGCCAAGTCAGGAAAGATACGCAGTATTTT.

This clonotype was detected ten times or more. The V and J genes are TRBV5-8 and TRBJ1-4; TRBD1 aligns across 8 bases. The trim removed 3 bases at V and 4 bases at J, leaving 5 bases unmatched. The germline V gene encodes CDR1 SGHTS and CDR2 YDEGEE. The CDR3 is 15 amino acids. The CDR3 sequence: CASSYNRGINEKLFF. CDR3 DNA sequence: TGTGCCAGCAGCTACAACAGGGGGATTAATGAAAAACTGTTTTTT.

This clonotype was detected once. This may be a read error: a much more frequent sequence differs by one nucleotide. This likely comes from a read error, as the CDR3 has no conserved phenylalanine or tryptophan at its end. The gene calls are TRBV30 and TRBJ2-5, with 7 nucleotides matching TRBD1. V was pared by 5 bases and J by 3 bases, with 12 bases of the junction left unmatched. The CDR3 runs to 15 residues. CDR1 is GTSNPN, CDR2 SVGIG, per germline (reference sequence). The CDR3 loop is CAWGAPGTVKETQYL. Here the CDR3 DNA reads TGTGCCTGGGGGGCTCCCGGGACAGTAAAAGAGACCCAGTACCTC.

This rearrangement joins TRBV19 to TRBJ1-1, with D perhaps TRBD1 (6 bases). The V gene's germline CDR1 is LNHDA and CDR2 SQIVND (reference sequence). CDR3 size: 15 residues. The V and J ends lost 9 bases and 1 base respectively, with 18 bases between them. CDR3 region: CASSRRRDTNTEAFF. DNA for the CDR3: TGTGCCAGCAGTCGACGCCGGGACACGAACACTGAAGCTTTCTTT.

This clonotype has at least ten counts. The chain carries TRBV7-2 and TRBJ2-7; perhaps TRBD2 as D (6 bases). The germline V gene encodes CDR1 SGHTA and CDR2 FQGNSA. Trimming took 3 bases from V and 0 from J, leaving 12 bases between them. CDR3 length equals 15 residues. The CDR3 DNA is TGTGCCAGCAGCTTTGGAGGGACGAGCTCCTACGAGCAGTACTTC. It yields the protein CASSFGGTSSYEQYF.

This clonotype occurred many times. The chain is built from TRBV7-9 and TRBJ2-1, with 7 nucleotides matching TRBD1. Losses at the gene ends were 6 bases for V and 4 bases for J; bases not matched to a gene: 12. This CDR3 has 16 residues. Germline V gives CDR1 SEHNR, CDR2 FQNEAQ (reference sequence). The CDR3 DNA sequence: TGTGCCAGCAGGAATACGGCCGGGACAGCGTACAATGAGCAGTTCTTC. It yields the protein CASRNTAGTAYNEQFF.

V is TRBV11-3 and J is TRBJ2-1; D possibly corresponds to TRBD1 (5 bases). The CDR3 is 19 amino acids. V lost 3 bases and J 5 bases, leaving 26 bases between the germline ends. Per germline, CDR1 SGHNT and CDR2 YENEEA. The CDR3 DNA follows: TGTGCCAGCAGCTTTTCGCACAGGACGTTTCTAACCCCTCACAATGAGCAGTTCTTC. It specifies CASSFSHRTFLTPHNEQFF. Full variable domain (remainder filled in from reference TRBV11-3 and TRBJ2-1): EAGVVQSPRYKIIEKKQPVAFWCNPISGHNTLYWYLQNLGQGPELLIRYENEEAVDDSQLPKDRFSAERLKGVDSTLKIQPAELGDSAVYLCASSFSHRTFLTPHNEQFFGPGTRLTVL.

As for this clonotype: Possible read error: a much larger clone is one base away. This CDR3 reads CASSPRESSYEQYF. CDR3 nucleotides: TGTGCCAGCAGCCCCCGGGAGTCTTCCTACGAGCAGTACTTC. This chain joins TRBV7-6 and TRBJ2-7, with a tentative D call TRBD2 (6 bases). Germline CDR1 is SGHVS and CDR2 is FNYEAQ. Between the trimmed V and J ends, which lost 5 bases and 1 base, there was a span of 12 bases. The CDR3 sequence is 14 residues long.